This T cell receptor beta chain was sequenced for a study of CD8 T cells in ankylosing spondylitis. Worth noting for this clonotype: Its antigen is currently unknown.

TCRdb reprocessed the 5' RACE reads with MiXCR, giving one entry per CDR3 protein. The table lists some 840,000 distinct CDR3 sequences, over 9.5% of them singletons. Findings of the study overall: Seven to nine highly homologous variants formed a TCR beta motif that appeared characteristic of ankylosing spondylitis blood.

The TCR originated in a male donor with ankylosing spondylitis. Sequenced input: blood, either unsorted or a sorted T cell fraction (not recorded which).

The CDR3 sequence: CASSSRQGDSEKLFF. Here the CDR3 DNA reads TGTGCCAGCAGCTCGCGACAGGGGGATTCTGAAAAACTGTTTTTT. The gene calls are TRBV4-2 and TRBJ1-4, with 9 bases fitting TRBD1. CDR1 LGHNA and CDR2 YNFKEQ come from the germline V gene. With 5 bases clipped from V and 7 bases from J, the junction kept 8 bases outside the gene matches. The CDR3 loop spans 15 amino acids.